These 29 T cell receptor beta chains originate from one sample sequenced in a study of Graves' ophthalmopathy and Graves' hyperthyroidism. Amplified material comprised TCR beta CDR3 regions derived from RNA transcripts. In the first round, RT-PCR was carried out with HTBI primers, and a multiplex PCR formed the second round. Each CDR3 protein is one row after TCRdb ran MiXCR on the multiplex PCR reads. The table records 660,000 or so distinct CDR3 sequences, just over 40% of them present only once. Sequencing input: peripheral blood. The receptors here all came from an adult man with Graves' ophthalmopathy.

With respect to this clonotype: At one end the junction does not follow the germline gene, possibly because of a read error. The chain's CDR3 is CATSRGRENQPQRF. The CDR3 DNA sequence: TGCGCCACCAGCAGGGGACGGGAAAATCAGCCCCAGCGTTTT. The gene calls are TRBV15 and TRBJ1-5; possibly TRBD1 for D (6 bases). This CDR3 region has 14 residues. The germline V gene encodes CDR1 LNHNV and CDR2 YYDKDF (reference sequence).

The CDR3 spells CATSDTGNALPDTQYF. The DNA of the CDR3 is TGTGCCACCAGTGATACTGGGAATGCTCTCCCGGATACGCAGTATTTT. V and J are TRBV24-1 and TRBJ2-3; D ambiguous. This CDR3 has 16 residues. V was clipped by 3 bases and J by 6 bases, with 18 bases between them. Germline CDR1 reads KGHDR; CDR2 reads SFDVKD.

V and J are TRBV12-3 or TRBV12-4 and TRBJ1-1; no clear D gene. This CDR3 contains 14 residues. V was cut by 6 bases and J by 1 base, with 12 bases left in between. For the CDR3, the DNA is TGTGCCAGCAGCCCCGGGCACGCGAACACTGAAGCTTTCTTT. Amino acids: CASSPGHANTEAFF.

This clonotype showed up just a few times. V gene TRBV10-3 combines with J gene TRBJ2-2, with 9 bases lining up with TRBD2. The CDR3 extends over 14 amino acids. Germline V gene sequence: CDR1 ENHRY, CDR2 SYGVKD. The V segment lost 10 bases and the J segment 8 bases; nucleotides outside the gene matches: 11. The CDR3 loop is CASRGLARPGELFF. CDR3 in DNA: TGTGCCAGCAGGGGACTAGCTCGTCCGGGGGAGCTGTTTTTT.

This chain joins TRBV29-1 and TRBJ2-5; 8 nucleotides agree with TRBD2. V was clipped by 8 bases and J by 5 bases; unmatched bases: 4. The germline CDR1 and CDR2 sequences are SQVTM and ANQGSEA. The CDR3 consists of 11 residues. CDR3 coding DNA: TGCAGCCCGGCGGGAGGCGAGACCCAGTACTTC. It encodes CSPAGGETQYF.

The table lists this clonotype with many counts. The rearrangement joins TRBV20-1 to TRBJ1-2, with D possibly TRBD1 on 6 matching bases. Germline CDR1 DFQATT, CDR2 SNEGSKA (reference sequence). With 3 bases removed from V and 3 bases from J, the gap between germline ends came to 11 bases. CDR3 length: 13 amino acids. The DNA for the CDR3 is TGCAGTGCTAGGGACAGAAATCACTATGGCTACACCTTC. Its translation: CSARDRNHYGYTF.

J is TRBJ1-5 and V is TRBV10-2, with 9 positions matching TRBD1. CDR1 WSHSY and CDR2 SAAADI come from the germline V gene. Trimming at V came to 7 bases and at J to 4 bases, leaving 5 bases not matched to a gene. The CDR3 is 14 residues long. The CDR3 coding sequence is TGCGCCAGCAACGGACAGGGGAGTAATCAGCCCCAGCATTTT. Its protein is CASNGQGSNQPQHF.

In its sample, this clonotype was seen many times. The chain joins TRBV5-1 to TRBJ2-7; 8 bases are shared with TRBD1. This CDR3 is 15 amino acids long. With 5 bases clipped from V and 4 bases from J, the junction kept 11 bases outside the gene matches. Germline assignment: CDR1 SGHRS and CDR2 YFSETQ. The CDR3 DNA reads TGCGCCAGCAGGCCTTACGGACAGGGAGGATACGAGCAGTACTTC. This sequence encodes CASRPYGQGGYEQYF.

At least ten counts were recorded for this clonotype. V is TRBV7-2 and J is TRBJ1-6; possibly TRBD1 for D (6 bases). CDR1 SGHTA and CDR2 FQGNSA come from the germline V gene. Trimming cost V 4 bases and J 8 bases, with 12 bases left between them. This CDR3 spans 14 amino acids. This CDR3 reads CASSSTGWHSPLHF. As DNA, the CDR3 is TGTGCCAGCAGCTCGACAGGTTGGCATTCACCCCTCCACTTT. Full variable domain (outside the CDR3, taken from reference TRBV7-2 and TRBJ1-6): GAGVSQSPSNKVTEKGKDVELRCDPISGHTALYWYRQSLGQGLEFLIYFQGNSAPDKSGLPSDRFSAERTGGSVSTLTIQRTQQEDSAVYLCASSSTGWHSPLHFGNGTRLTVT.

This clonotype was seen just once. CDR3 sequence: CASTLFANYGYTF. The CDR3 coding sequence is TGTGCCAGCACGCTCTTTGCGAACTATGGCTACACCTTC. The chain is built from TRBV2 and TRBJ1-2, with D unresolved. V lost 7 bases to trimming and J lost 2 bases, with 11 bases between them. Germline values: CDR1 SNHLY, CDR2 FYNNEI. The length of the CDR3 is 13 residues.

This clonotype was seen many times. CDR3 region: CAIRQTGATEAFF. Here the CDR3 DNA reads TGTGCCATCAGGCAAACAGGGGCTACTGAAGCTTTCTTT. V and J are TRBV10-3 and TRBJ1-1, with 7 bases identical to TRBD1. J gave up 5 bases and V 6 bases, and 6 bases lay outside the gene matches. The CDR3 has 13 amino acids. CDR1 and CDR2 from the germline V gene are ENHRY and SYGVKD.

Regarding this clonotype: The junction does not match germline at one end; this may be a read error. CDR3 protein: CAGRAYTEAFF. The CDR3 DNA reads TGTGCCGGCAGAGCGTACACTGAAGCTTTCTTT. V gene TRBV2 combines with J gene TRBJ1-1; the D is unclear. Germline CDR1 SNHLY, CDR2 FYNNEI. This CDR3 is built from 11 residues.

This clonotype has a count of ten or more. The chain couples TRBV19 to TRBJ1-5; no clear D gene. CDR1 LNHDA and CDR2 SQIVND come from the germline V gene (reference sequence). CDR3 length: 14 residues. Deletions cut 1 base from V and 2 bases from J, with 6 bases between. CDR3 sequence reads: CASSIGHRNQPQHF. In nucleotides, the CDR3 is TGTGCCAGTAGTATAGGACACCGCAATCAGCCCCAGCATTTT.

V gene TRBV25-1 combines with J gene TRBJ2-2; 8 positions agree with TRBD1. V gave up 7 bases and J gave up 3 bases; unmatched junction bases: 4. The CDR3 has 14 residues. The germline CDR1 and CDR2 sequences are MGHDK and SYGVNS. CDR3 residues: CASTQQGDTGELFF. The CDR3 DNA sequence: TGTGCCAGCACTCAACAGGGGGACACCGGGGAGCTGTTTTTT.

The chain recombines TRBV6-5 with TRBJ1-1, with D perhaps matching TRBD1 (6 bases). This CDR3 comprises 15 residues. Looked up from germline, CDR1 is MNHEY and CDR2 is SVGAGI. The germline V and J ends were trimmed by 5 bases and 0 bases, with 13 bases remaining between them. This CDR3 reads CASSLYRAVNTEAFF. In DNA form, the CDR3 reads TGTGCCAGCAGTCTCTACAGGGCGGTGAACACTGAAGCTTTCTTT.

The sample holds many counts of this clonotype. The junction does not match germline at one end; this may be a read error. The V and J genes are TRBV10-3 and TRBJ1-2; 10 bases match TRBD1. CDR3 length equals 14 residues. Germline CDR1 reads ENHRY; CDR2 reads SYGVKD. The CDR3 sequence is CASSEAGTGDGYTF. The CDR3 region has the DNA TGTGCCAGCAGTGAAGCCGGGACAGGGGATGGCTACACCTTC.

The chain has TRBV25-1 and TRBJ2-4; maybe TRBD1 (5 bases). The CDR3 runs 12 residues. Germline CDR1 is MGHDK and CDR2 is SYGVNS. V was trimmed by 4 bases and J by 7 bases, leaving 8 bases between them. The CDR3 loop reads CASSGGDNIQYF. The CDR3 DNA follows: TGTGCCAGCAGTGGGGGCGACAACATTCAGTACTTC.

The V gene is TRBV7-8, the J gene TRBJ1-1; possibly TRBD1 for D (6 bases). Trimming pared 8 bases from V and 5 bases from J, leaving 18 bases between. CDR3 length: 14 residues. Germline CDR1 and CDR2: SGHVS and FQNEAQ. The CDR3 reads CASSPTGRLTEAFF. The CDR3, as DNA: TGTGCCAGCTCACCAACAGGGAGGTTGACTGAAGCTTTCTTT.

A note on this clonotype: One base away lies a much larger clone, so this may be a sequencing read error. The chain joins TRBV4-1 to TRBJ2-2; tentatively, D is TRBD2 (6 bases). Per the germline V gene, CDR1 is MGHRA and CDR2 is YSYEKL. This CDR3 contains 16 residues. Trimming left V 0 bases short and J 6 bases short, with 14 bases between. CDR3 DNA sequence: TGCGCCAGCAGCCAAGATCAGACCCGGGGGTCCGGGGAGCTGTTTTTT. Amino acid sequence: CASSQDQTRGSGELFF.

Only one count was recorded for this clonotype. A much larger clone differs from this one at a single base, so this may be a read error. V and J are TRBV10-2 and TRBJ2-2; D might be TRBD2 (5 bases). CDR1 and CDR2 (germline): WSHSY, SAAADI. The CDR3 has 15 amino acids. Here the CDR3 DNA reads TGCGCCAGCAGTGATCCGGGCCCCGGCACCGGGGAGCTGATTTTT. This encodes CASSDPGPGTGELIF.

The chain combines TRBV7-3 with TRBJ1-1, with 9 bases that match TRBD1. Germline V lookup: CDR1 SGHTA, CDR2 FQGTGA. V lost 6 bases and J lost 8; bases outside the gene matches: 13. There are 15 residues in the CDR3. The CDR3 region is CASSETGQGTGEAFF. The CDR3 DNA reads TGTGCCAGCAGTGAGACGGGACAGGGAACCGGAGAAGCTTTCTTT.

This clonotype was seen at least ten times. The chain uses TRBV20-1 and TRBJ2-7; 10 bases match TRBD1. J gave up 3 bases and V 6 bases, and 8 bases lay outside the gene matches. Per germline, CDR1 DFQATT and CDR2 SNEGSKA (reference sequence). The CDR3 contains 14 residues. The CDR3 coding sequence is TGCAGTGCACGGCCGGGACAGGGGCACTACGAGCAGTACTTC. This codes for CSARPGQGHYEQYF.

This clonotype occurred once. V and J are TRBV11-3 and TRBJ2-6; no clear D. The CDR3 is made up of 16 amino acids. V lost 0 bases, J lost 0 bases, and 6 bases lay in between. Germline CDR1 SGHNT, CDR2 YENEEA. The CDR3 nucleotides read TGTGCCAGCAGCTTAGATCTAATCTCTGGGGCCAACGTCCTGACTTTC. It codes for CASSLDLISGANVLTF.

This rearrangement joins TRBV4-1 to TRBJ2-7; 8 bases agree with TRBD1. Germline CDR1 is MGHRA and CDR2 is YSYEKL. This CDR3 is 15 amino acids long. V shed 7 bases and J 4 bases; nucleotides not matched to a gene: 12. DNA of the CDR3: TGCGCCAGCAAGGGCGGACAGGGCCCCGTTTACGAGCAGTACTTC. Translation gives CASKGGQGPVYEQYF.

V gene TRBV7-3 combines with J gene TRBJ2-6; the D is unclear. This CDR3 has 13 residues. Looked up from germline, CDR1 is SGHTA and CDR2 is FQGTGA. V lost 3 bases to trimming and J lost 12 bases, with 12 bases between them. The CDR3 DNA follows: TGTGCCAGCAGCTTGGACGGCCGGGTCGTCCTGACTTTC. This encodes CASSLDGRVVLTF. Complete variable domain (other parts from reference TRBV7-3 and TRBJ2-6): GAGVSQTPSNKVTEKGKYVELRCDPISGHTALYWYRQSLGQGPEFLIYFQGTGAADDSGLPNDRFFAVRPEGSVSTLKIQRTERGDSAVYLCASSLDGRVVLTFGAGSRLTVL.

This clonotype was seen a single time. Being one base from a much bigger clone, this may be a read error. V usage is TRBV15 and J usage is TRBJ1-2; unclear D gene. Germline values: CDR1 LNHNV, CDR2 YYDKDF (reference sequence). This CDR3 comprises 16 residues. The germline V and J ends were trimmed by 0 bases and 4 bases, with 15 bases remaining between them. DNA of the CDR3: TGTGCCACCAGCAGAGAGAGCGCAGAGAGTCCCTATGGCTACACCTTC. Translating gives CATSRESAESPYGYTF. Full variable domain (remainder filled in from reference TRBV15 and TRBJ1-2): DAMVIQNPRYQVTQFGKPVTLSCSQTLNHNVMYWYQQKSSQAPKLLFHYYDKDFNNEADTPDNFQSRRPNTSFCFLDIRSPGLGDTAMYLCATSRESAESPYGYTFGSGTRLTVV.

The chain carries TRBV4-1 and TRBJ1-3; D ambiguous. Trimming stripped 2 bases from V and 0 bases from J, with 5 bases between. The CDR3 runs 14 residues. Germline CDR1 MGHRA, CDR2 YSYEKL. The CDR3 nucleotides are TGCGCCAGCAGCCAACCGAGCTCTGGAAACACCATATATTTT. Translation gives CASSQPSSGNTIYF.

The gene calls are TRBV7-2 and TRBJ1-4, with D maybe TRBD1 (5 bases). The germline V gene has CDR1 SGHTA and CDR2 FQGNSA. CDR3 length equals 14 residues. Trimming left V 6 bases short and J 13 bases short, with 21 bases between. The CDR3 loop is CASSPRDCKKRLFF. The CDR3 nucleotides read TGTGCCAGCAGTCCCCGGGACTGCAAAAAAAGACTGTTTTTT.

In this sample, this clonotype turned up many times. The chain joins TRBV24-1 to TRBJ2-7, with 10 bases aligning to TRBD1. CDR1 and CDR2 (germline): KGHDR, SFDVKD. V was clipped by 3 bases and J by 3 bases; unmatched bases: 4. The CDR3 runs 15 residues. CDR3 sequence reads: CATSDPGTGDYEQYF. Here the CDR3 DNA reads TGTGCCACCAGTGATCCCGGGACAGGGGACTACGAGCAGTACTTC.